The following is a T cell receptor beta chain sequence with its context. The antigen remains unidentified. Assay: immunoSEQ multiplex PCR; the TCRdb copy retains only in-frame clones and omits some. Here the sample spans 30,000 or so clones, 70% to 90% being singletons. This specimen comes from a study of chemoradiotherapy in HPV16-positive cancers. Study at large: Candidate HPV-specific T-cell clones and common TCR motifs came from functional assays in a couple of HPV16-positive patients.

General study points: During treatment, candidate HPV-specific clones and E7-related motifs expanded in tumor.

Germline V CDR1 and CDR2: SGHKS, YYEKEE (reference sequence). The CDR3 is 15 residues long. V lost 4 bases and J 0 bases, leaving 12 bases between the germline ends. Source: blood, taken from a patient who underwent chemoradiotherapy. This chain links TRBV5-5 with TRBJ2-3; D is undetermined. This clonotype originated in a human donor with HPV-associated anogenital cancer. The CDR3 DNA reads TGTGCCAGCAGCGTACTTGGTACTAGCACAGATACGCAGTATTTT. Its protein product is CASSVLGTSTDTQYF.